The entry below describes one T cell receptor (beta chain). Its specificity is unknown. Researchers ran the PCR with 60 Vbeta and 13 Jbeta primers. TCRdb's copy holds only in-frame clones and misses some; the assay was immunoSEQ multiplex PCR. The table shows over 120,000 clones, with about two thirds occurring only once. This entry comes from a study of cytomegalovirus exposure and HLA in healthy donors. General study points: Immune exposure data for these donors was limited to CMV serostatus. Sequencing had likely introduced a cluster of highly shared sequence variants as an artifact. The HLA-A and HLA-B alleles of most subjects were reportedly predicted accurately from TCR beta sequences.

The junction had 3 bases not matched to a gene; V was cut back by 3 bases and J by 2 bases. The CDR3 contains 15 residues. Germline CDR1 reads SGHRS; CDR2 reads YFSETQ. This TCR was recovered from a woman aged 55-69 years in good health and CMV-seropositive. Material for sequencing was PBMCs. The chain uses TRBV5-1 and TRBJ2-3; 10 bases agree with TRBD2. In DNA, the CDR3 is TGCGCCAGCAGCTCGGGACTAGCGTCCACAGATACGCAGTATTTT. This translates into CASSSGLASTDTQYF.